These 31 T cell receptor beta chains share one sample of origin, sequenced in a study of CD8+CD57+ T cells in acquired aplastic anemia. Genomic DNA, the template, was used for profiling of the TCR beta VDJ and CDR3. TCRdb re-derived calls from the reads in MiXCR, one entry per CDR3 protein. The top ten clones hold approximately 60% of a sample with tens of thousands of distinct CDR3 sequences, around 42% of them seen once. The sequencing sample was made of sorted CD4+, CD8+, or CD8+CD57+ T cells (not recorded which) from PBMCs. The receptors shown here come from a human donor in good health, serving as a control.

This clonotype was counted at least ten times. The V gene is TRBV7-9, the J gene TRBJ1-1; D uncertain. The CDR3 sequence is 14 residues long. The germline gives CDR1 SEHNR, CDR2 FQNEAQ (reference sequence). Trimming removed 4 bases from V and 5 bases from J, with 14 bases in between. The CDR3 protein is CASSSVIGGTEAFF. CDR3 DNA sequence: TGTGCCAGCAGCTCCGTTATAGGAGGGACTGAAGCTTTCTTT. Full variable domain (remainder filled in from reference TRBV7-9 and TRBJ1-1): DTGVSQNPRHKITKRGQNVTFRCDPISEHNRLYWYRQTLGQGPEFLTYFQNEAQLEKSRLLSDRFSAERPKGSFSTLEIQRTEQGDSAMYLCASSSVIGGTEAFFGQGTRLTVV.

This clonotype showed up just a few times. The chain uses TRBV24-1 and TRBJ1-5; perhaps TRBD1 as D (5 bases). V was pared by 0 bases and J by 4 bases, with 6 bases between. CDR1 and CDR2 (germline): KGHDR, SFDVKD. The CDR3 has 14 amino acids. The CDR3 nucleotides are TGTGCCACCAGTGATTTGGGGGGGAATCAGCCCCAGCATTTT. It yields the protein CATSDLGGNQPQHF.

The V and J genes are TRBV25-1 and TRBJ1-2; D is unresolved. CDR3 length: 14 residues. The germline V gene encodes CDR1 MGHDK and CDR2 SYGVNS. Trimming pared 5 bases from V and 4 bases from J, leaving 14 bases between. CDR3 coding DNA: TGTGCCAGCAGTTCACTCCAGGCGGTCTATGGCTACACCTTC. Amino acids: CASSSLQAVYGYTF.

This clonotype was seen a few times. J is TRBJ1-3 and V is TRBV5-6, with D possibly matching TRBD1 (6 bases). V shed 0 bases and J shed 4 bases, with 8 bases lying between them. Germline V gene data show CDR1 as SGHDT and CDR2 as YYEEEE. The CDR3 contains 14 residues. CDR3 coding DNA: TGTGCCAGCAGCTTGGCGGGACAAGGAAACACCATATATTTT. It translates to CASSLAGQGNTIYF.

This clonotype was seen many times. Here the CDR3 DNA reads TGTGCCACCAGTGATTCTTACACCGGGGAGCTGTTTTTT. Its protein product is CATSDSYTGELFF. The rearrangement uses TRBV24-1 and TRBJ2-2; D call uncertain. Trimming left V 2 bases short and J 3 bases short, with 3 bases between. Germline V CDR1 and CDR2: KGHDR, SFDVKD. The CDR3 length is 13 residues.

The genes are TRBV12-3 or TRBV12-4 and TRBJ2-1, with 8 bases aligning to TRBD2. The CDR3 consists of 14 residues. The ends lost 8 bases at V and 4 bases at J; junction bases unmatched: 7. Here the CDR3 reads CASLYGLAYNEQFF. In DNA form, the CDR3 reads TGTGCCAGCTTATATGGACTAGCTTACAATGAGCAGTTCTTC.

This clonotype was observed a handful of times. The chain uses TRBV27 and TRBJ1-5; D is possibly TRBD1 (5 bases). V was shortened by 6 bases and J by 7 bases, with 13 bases between the two germline ends. CDR3 length: 13 amino acids. Per germline, CDR1 MNHEY and CDR2 SMNVEV (reference sequence). The CDR3 nucleotides read TGTGCCAGCAGGGAGCGGGGGGGGCAGCCCCAGCATTTT. It translates to CASRERGGQPQHF.

This clonotype was observed many times. The CDR3 DNA sequence: TGTGCCAGCAGCGTAGCTGGAAGTGATCAAGAGACCCAGTACTTC. It codes for CASSVAGSDQETQYF. The chain combines TRBV9 with TRBJ2-5; the D is unclear. This CDR3 comprises 15 residues. CDR1 and CDR2 (germline): SGDLS, YYNGEE. V lost 0 bases and J lost 2, with 11 bases in between.

Of note for this clonotype: This may arise from a read error, as a much more abundant clone is one base away. CDR3 in DNA: TGTACCAGCAGTTTCTCTAGCTCCTACGAGCAGTACTTC. This gives the protein CTSSFSSSYEQYF. This chain links TRBV27 with TRBJ2-7; D is unclear. This CDR3 has 13 amino acids. The V gene's germline CDR1 is MNHEY and CDR2 SMNVEV (reference sequence).

The chain's CDR3 is CSASLDGQETQYF. The CDR3 DNA reads TGCAGTGCTAGTCTGGACGGCCAAGAGACCCAGTACTTC. V gene TRBV20-1 combines with J gene TRBJ2-5; D gene ambiguous. This CDR3 is 13 amino acids long. Germline CDR1 DFQATT, CDR2 SNEGSKA (reference sequence). With 3 bases removed from V and 1 base from J, the gap between germline ends came to 9 bases.

This clonotype was recorded at least ten times. The chain's CDR3 is CASSLDPYGYTF. CDR3 DNA sequence: TGTGCCAGCAGTTTGGATCCATACGGCTACACCTTC. This chain uses TRBV12-3 or TRBV12-4 with TRBJ1-2; no clear D gene. This CDR3 contains 12 residues. V lost 3 bases to trimming and J lost 8 bases, with 10 bases between them.

The chain carries TRBV19 and TRBJ2-5; D is perhaps TRBD1 or TRBD2 (5 bases each). The CDR3 sequence is 11 residues long. V was cut by 4 bases and J by 5 bases, with 5 bases left in between. The germline V gene has CDR1 LNHDA and CDR2 SQIVND (reference sequence). The CDR3 spells CASSRGETQYF. The CDR3 DNA is TGTGCCAGTAGTAGGGGGGAGACCCAGTACTTC.

This clonotype was counted ten times or more. The chain is built from TRBV2 and TRBJ1-5, with unresolved D. Trimming took off 4 bases at V and 2 bases at J, with 12 bases between the two ends. The CDR3 runs 15 residues. CDR1 is SNHLY and CDR2 is FYNNEI in the germline V gene. The DNA of the CDR3 is TGTGCCAGCAGTGTCTCAGGTGGAGGCAATCAGCCCCAGCATTTT. Its translation is CASSVSGGGNQPQHF. The entire variable domain, with the rest obtained from reference TRBV2 and TRBJ1-5, is as follows: EPEVTQTPSHQVTQMGQEVILRCVPISNHLYFYWYRQILGQKVEFLVSFYNNEISEKSEIFDDQFSVERPDGSNFTLKIRSTKLEDSAMYFCASSVSGGGNQPQHFGDGTRLSIL.

This clonotype has a handful of counts. The chain links TRBV2 to TRBJ2-7; tentative D call: TRBD1 (6 bases). Trimming removed 2 bases from V and 2 bases from J, with 7 bases in between. The CDR3 is made up of 13 amino acids. Per the germline V gene, CDR1 is SNHLY and CDR2 is FYNNEI. Written as DNA, the CDR3 is TGTGCCAGCAGTGAAAGGACAGCCTACGAGCAGTACTTC. It specifies CASSERTAYEQYF.

V gene TRBV7-2 combines with J gene TRBJ2-7; TRBD1 aligns across 9 bases. The J call may be faulty, since TRBJ2-5 better matches the DNA end. This CDR3 is built from 14 residues. Per germline, CDR1 SGHTA and CDR2 FQGNSA. The CDR3 loop reads CASSLGTGAETQYF. The CDR3 DNA follows: TGTGCCAGCAGCTTAGGGACAGGGGCAGAGACCCAGTACTTC.

The chain links TRBV10-3 to TRBJ1-1; 7 bases map to TRBD1. Germline CDR1 ENHRY, CDR2 SYGVKD. The CDR3 has 14 amino acids. V shed 5 bases, J shed 2 bases, and the junction held 5 bases outside the gene matches. The CDR3 coding sequence is TGTGCCATCAGTTTCAGGGGGATAAACACTGAAGCTTTCTTT. As protein: CAISFRGINTEAFF.

There are many counts of this clonotype. The CDR3 region is CASLKAMNTEAFF. The CDR3 nucleotides are TGTGCCAGTTTGAAAGCAATGAACACTGAAGCTTTCTTT. This chain uses TRBV2 with TRBJ1-1; D is undetermined. The CDR3 is 13 amino acids. Trimming removed 9 bases at V and 0 bases at J, with 11 bases between. CDR1 is SNHLY, CDR2 FYNNEI, per germline.

The table lists this clonotype with a few counts. Being one base from a much bigger clone, this may be a read error. Lacking the conserved final phenylalanine or tryptophan, this CDR3 likely reflects a read error. This chain connects TRBV20-1 to TRBJ1-1; D is undetermined. V dropped 0 bases and J dropped 4 bases, with 12 bases sitting between them. This CDR3 is built from 14 residues. The germline gives CDR1 DFQATT, CDR2 SNEGSKA (reference sequence). CDR3 amino acids: CSARDGEGITEAFS. The DNA of the CDR3 is TGCAGTGCTAGAGATGGGGAGGGTATCACTGAAGCTTTCTCT.

This clonotype has a handful of counts. With a much larger clone just one base away, this may be a read error. The CDR3, as DNA: TGCAGCGTTGTGTTTGGTGGGACGAGTGAGCAGTTCTTC. It encodes CSVVFGGTSEQFF. This chain links TRBV29-1 with TRBJ2-1; possibly TRBD1 or TRBD2 for D (5 bases each). V gave up 4 bases and J gave up 9 bases, with 16 bases separating them. The germline CDR1 and CDR2 sequences are SQVTM and ANQGSEA. This CDR3 spans 13 amino acids.

The V call is TRBV7-4, the J call TRBJ2-7; TRBD1 agrees at 7 bases. This CDR3 has 15 amino acids. The J segment lost 3 bases and the V segment lost 6 bases, leaving 11 bases of the junction unmatched. The germline V gene encodes CDR1 SGHVT and CDR2 SQSDAQ. CDR3 bases: TGTGCCAGCAGTAAAGGGGACAGTGGACACTACGAGCAGTACTTC. It codes for CASSKGDSGHYEQYF.

Remarks on this clonotype: A much larger clone differs from this one at a single base, so this may be a read error. Without the conserved terminal phenylalanine or tryptophan, this CDR3 likely stems from a read error. The J gene is TRBJ2-2, the V gene TRBV20-1, with 7 nucleotides matching TRBD2. Germline lookup yields CDR1 DFQATT and CDR2 SNEGSKA (reference sequence). This CDR3 has 14 residues. CDR3 in amino acids: CSMGGGENTGELFS. DNA of the CDR3: TGCAGCATGGGCGGGGGAGAGAACACCGGGGAGCTGTTTTCT.

There are many counts of this clonotype. V gene TRBV10-1 combines with J gene TRBJ1-1, with TRBD1 identical over 9 bases. The CDR3 is 15 residues long. CDR1 and CDR2 (germline): WNHNN, SYGVQD (reference sequence). V was clipped by 6 bases and J by 4 bases; unmatched bases: 9. CDR3 amino acids: CASRPGTGKGTEAFF. DNA for the CDR3: TGCGCCAGCAGGCCCGGGACAGGGAAAGGCACTGAAGCTTTCTTT.

This clonotype occurred many times. V is TRBV15 and J is TRBJ2-3; D is undetermined. Germline V CDR1 and CDR2: LNHNV, YYDKDF (reference sequence). Trimming removed 0 bases at V and 2 bases at J, with 3 bases between. The CDR3 runs 13 residues. The CDR3 is CATSREITDTQYF. The CDR3, as DNA: TGTGCCACCAGCAGAGAAATCACAGATACGCAGTATTTT.

This clonotype has ten or more counts. The rearrangement uses TRBV19 and TRBJ1-3; D not certain. Trimming removed 3 bases from V and 0 bases from J, with 6 bases in between. This CDR3 is built from 14 residues. Germline V gene lookup returns CDR1 LNHDA and CDR2 SQIVND (reference sequence). CDR3 loop: CASSMAGSGNTIYF. The CDR3 DNA reads TGTGCCAGTAGTATGGCGGGCTCTGGAAACACCATATATTTT.

With regard to this clonotype: This may stem from a read error, because a much larger clone lies one nucleotide away. The CDR3 end shows no conserved phenylalanine or tryptophan, and so a read error is likely. The chain couples TRBV6-4 to TRBJ1-2; TRBD1 agrees at 7 bases. V trimming: 5 bases; J trimming: 8 bases; junction bases outside the gene matches: 5. The CDR3 is made up of 12 amino acids. Germline assignment: CDR1 MRHNA and CDR2 SNTAGT. The CDR3 sequence is CASSFGQEGYTS. In DNA form, the CDR3 reads TGTGCCAGCAGTTTTGGACAGGAAGGCTACACCTCC.

The J gene is TRBJ1-2, the V gene TRBV10-3; tentative D call: TRBD1 (5 bases). Germline CDR1 and CDR2: ENHRY and SYGVKD. The CDR3 loop spans 14 amino acids. Trimming took off 6 bases at V and 0 bases at J, with 11 bases between the two ends. The CDR3 sequence: CAISRQIPNYGYTF. CDR3 DNA: TGTGCCATCAGCCGACAGATTCCTAACTATGGCTACACCTTC.

This clonotype was seen at least ten times. J is TRBJ1-6 and V is TRBV6-1; D gene ambiguous. Per germline, CDR1 MNHNS and CDR2 SASEGT. Trimming pared 5 bases from V and 10 bases from J, leaving 0 bases between. The length of the CDR3 is 9 residues. This CDR3 reads CASSSPLHF. The CDR3, as DNA: TGTGCCAGCAGTTCACCCCTCCACTTT.

V gene TRBV25-1 combines with J gene TRBJ2-7; D remains unclear. The DNA end favors TRBJ2-1, so the J call may be wrong. Germline V CDR1 and CDR2: MGHDK, SYGVNS. The CDR3 consists of 16 residues. The chain's CDR3 is CASSEVRPDPYNEQFF. The CDR3 nucleotides read TGTGCCAGCAGTGAAGTGCGTCCGGACCCGTACAATGAGCAGTTCTTC.

This clonotype has ten or more counts. V and J are TRBV7-9 and TRBJ1-5; D is ambiguous. Deletions cut 1 base from V and 5 bases from J, with 3 bases between. CDR1 is SEHNR and CDR2 is FQNEAQ in the germline V gene (reference sequence). CDR3 size: 12 residues. The CDR3 sequence: CASSLGDQPQHF. CDR3 DNA: TGTGCCAGCAGCTTAGGAGATCAGCCCCAGCATTTT. Looking up the rest from reference TRBV7-9 and TRBJ1-5 gives the full variable domain: DTGVSQNPRHKITKRGQNVTFRCDPISEHNRLYWYRQTLGQGPEFLTYFQNEAQLEKSRLLSDRFSAERPKGSFSTLEIQRTEQGDSAMYLCASSLGDQPQHFGDGTRLSIL.

The rearrangement links TRBV25-1 to TRBJ2-3; D gene uncertain. Judging by the DNA end, TRBJ1-5 fits better; the J call may be wrong. The V gene's germline CDR1 is MGHDK and CDR2 SYGVNS. The CDR3 extends over 19 amino acids. The CDR3, as DNA: TGTGCCAGCAGTGCTCCCTTGGCGGGAGGTACGGTGTCAACAGATACGCAGCATTTT. It translates to CASSAPLAGGTVSTDTQHF.

There are many counts of this clonotype. J is TRBJ2-7 and V is TRBV7-2; unclear D gene. Trimming took 1 base from V and 7 from J, leaving 11 bases between them. Germline assignment: CDR1 SGHTA and CDR2 FQGNSA. This CDR3 is built from 13 residues. The CDR3 DNA sequence: TGTGCCAGCAGCTTAGGAGCGCGGTGGGAGCAGTACTTC. Translation gives CASSLGARWEQYF.